These T cell receptor beta chains were read from a single sample in a study of OX40 agonist ivuxolimab in advanced cancers. Assay used: immunoSEQ multiplex PCR; TCRdb lists only in-frame clones, some missing. The sample includes about 72,000 clones, approximately 90% seen only once; the top ten take about 1%. The material sequenced was CD4+ or CD8+ T cells sorted from blood, taken in a trial of the OX40 agonist ivuxolimab. Source of these receptors: an adult with an advanced solid tumor such as melanoma, head and neck, liver or kidney cancer. Both conserved end residues are part of each CDR3. A D gene is named only where the DNA matches it firmly. Expanded clones get a size class; other rows say once, few or many, or leave the size out.

clone_size	v_call	j_call	d_call	cdr3_nt	cdr3_aa
NA	TRBV28	TRBJ1-2	NA	TGTGCCAGCAGCGTGCCGGGGCGTGGGGGGGGCTACACCTTC	CASSVPGRGGGYTF
NA	TRBV28	TRBJ1-3	TRBD1	TGTGCCACTACGACAGGGGGCGTCACTGGAAACACCATATATTTT	CATTTGGVTGNTIYF
once	TRBV5-4	TRBJ2-3	TRBD1	TGTGCCAGCAGCTTGCCGGGACAGGGAATCGATACGCAGTATTTT	CASSLPGQGIDTQYF
NA	TRBV7-8	TRBJ2-5	TRBD1	TGTGCCAGCAGCCGTCGGACAGGGTGGGAGACCCAGTACTTC	CASSRRTGWETQYF
few	TRBV4-2	TRBJ1-6	NA	TGTGCCAGCAGCCAAGATCGTCTGGGGGGGTCCGATTCACCCCTCCACTTT	CASSQDRLGGSDSPLHF
NA	TRBV6-5	TRBJ2-6	NA	TGTGCCAGCAGCGACAGCCGCTCTGGGGCCAACGTCCTGACTTTC	CASSDSRSGANVLTF
NA	TRBV29-1	TRBJ2-7	TRBD2	TGCAGCGTGGAGGCGGGAGGGGTGTCGGGCGAGCAGTACTTC	CSVEAGGVSGEQYF
NA	TRBV5-4	TRBJ2-3	TRBD2	TGTGCCAGCAGCTCTACGGGGGAGGGTACGCAGTATTTT	CASSSTGEGTQYF
NA	TRBV7-9	TRBJ2-3	TRBD2	TGTGCCAGCAACCCTAGCGGGGGAACAGATACGCAGTATTTT	CASNPSGGTDTQYF
NA	TRBV19	TRBJ2-3	NA	TGTGCCAGTAGTATAGGGTTCCCTAGCGCCAAAAGGGGAGATACGCAGTATTTT	CASSIGFPSAKRGDTQYF
NA	TRBV7-2	TRBJ2-7	TRBD1	TGTGCCAGCAGCTTGACAGGGGCTGACTACGAGCAGTACTTC	CASSLTGADYEQYF
NA	TRBV29-1	TRBJ2-3	TRBD1	TGCAGCGTTGAAGGTGTCAGGGGGCTACTCCCAGATACGCAGTATTTT	CSVEGVRGLLPDTQYF
once	TRBV7-9	TRBJ1-1	TRBD1	TGTGCCACAGCAGGGGGCGGGAACACTGAAGCTTTCTTT	CATAGGGNTEAFF
NA	TRBV6-6	TRBJ1-2	NA	TGTGCCAGCAGTTCCACCCTGGGCAGGACTAACTATGGCTACACCTTC	CASSSTLGRTNYGYTF
NA	TRBV28	TRBJ2-5	TRBD2	TGTGCCAGCGGGTTAGCGGGAGGGCCCGTGGTAGAGACCCAGTACTTC	CASGLAGGPVVETQYF
few	TRBV28	TRBJ1-5	NA	TGTGCCAGCACGGAACAGGGTTCCGGACAGCCCCAGCATTTT	CASTEQGSGQPQHF
NA	TRBV9	TRBJ2-3	TRBD1	TGTGCCAGCAGCGTAGGGGCCGACGGGACAGGGGGCACAGATACGCAGTATTTT	CASSVGADGTGGTDTQYF
NA	TRBV6-1	TRBJ1-5	TRBD1	TGTGCCAGCAGTGAATTGGGACAGAATCAGCCCCAGCATTTT	CASSELGQNQPQHF
NA	TRBV5-4	TRBJ2-3	TRBD1	TGTGCCAGCAGCCAACAGGGGAGCTCTGTCACGCAGTATTTT	CASSQQGSSVTQYF
NA	TRBV5-4	TRBJ2-1	TRBD2	TGTGCCAGCAGCTTGGGGCTCAGCGGGGGGGCCAAGAATGAGCAGTTCTTC	CASSLGLSGGAKNEQFF
NA	TRBV28	TRBJ2-1	NA	TGTGCCAGCAGTCCCGTCCCCCCTGGGGATGAGCAGTTCTTC	CASSPVPPGDEQFF
NA	TRBV5-4	TRBJ2-3	NA	TGTGCCAGCAGCCACAGAGCGGAGAGCACAGATACGCAGTATTTT	CASSHRAESTDTQYF
once	TRBV28	TRBJ2-3	NA	TGTGCCATCGAGGCCGGGGCAGATACGCAGTATTTT	CAIEAGADTQYF
NA	TRBV6-5	TRBJ2-1	NA	TGTGCCATTGCGAGGGACCACCGAAAGGGTGAGCAGTTCTTC	CAIARDHRKGEQFF
NA	TRBV7-2	TRBJ2-5	NA	TGTGCCAGCAGCTTATTTAACGAGTTCCAAGAGACCCAGTACTTC	CASSLFNEFQETQYF
NA	TRBV7-9	TRBJ1-1	NA	TGTGCCAGCTCGAACACTGAAGCTTTCTTT	CASSNTEAFF
NA	TRBV10-3	TRBJ2-2	TRBD1	TGTGCCATCAGTGGGACCGGACAGGGTTTTACCGGGGAGCTGTTTTTT	CAISGTGQGFTGELFF
NA	TRBV10-1	TRBJ1-4	NA	TGCGCCAGCAGTGGAGAGGGAACTAATGAAAAACTGTTTTTT	CASSGEGTNEKLFF
NA	TRBV7-2	TRBJ2-3	TRBD2	TGTGCCAGCAGCCCTAGCGGGGGGCTATGGACAGATACGCAGTATTTT	CASSPSGGLWTDTQYF
NA	TRBV4-3	TRBJ2-3	TRBD2	TGCGCCAGCAGCCCGACTAGCGGGGGCGCAGATACGCAGTATTTT	CASSPTSGGADTQYF
NA	TRBV13	TRBJ2-7	TRBD2	TGTGCCAGCAGCCGAACCCTAGCGGGAGGCCCTTATCCCTACGAGCAGTACTTC	CASSRTLAGGPYPYEQYF
NA	TRBV11-3	TRBJ2-7	NA	TGTGCCAGCAGTGGTCAGTGGGCCTACGAGCAGTACTTC	CASSGQWAYEQYF
NA	TRBV4-2	TRBJ2-1	NA	TGTGCCAGCAGCCAAGATAGAGACAGCTCCTACAATGAGCAGTTCTTC	CASSQDRDSSYNEQFF
NA	TRBV18	TRBJ2-5	NA	TGTGCCAGCTCACCACTGCGATCCCAAGCTAGGGAGACCCAGTACTTC	CASSPLRSQARETQYF
NA	TRBV5-1	TRBJ2-5	NA	TGCGCCAGCAGCTTCTCATCTGACCAAGAGACCCAGTACTTC	CASSFSSDQETQYF
NA	TRBV28	TRBJ1-3	NA	TGTGCCAGCAGTCAAATTGGACGATTCGACTCTGGAAACACCATATATTTT	CASSQIGRFDSGNTIYF
NA	TRBV5-1	TRBJ2-7	NA	TGCGCCAGCAGCTTGGGACAGGGAGGACTCTACGAGCAGTACTTC	CASSLGQGGLYEQYF
NA	TRBV5-1	TRBJ2-7	NA	TGCGCCAGCAGCCTAGCCGGGACCGACCTTTCCGAGCAGTACTTC	CASSLAGTDLSEQYF
NA	TRBV6-6	TRBJ1-5	TRBD1	TGTGCCAGCAGCGGGACAGGGGGCGGGAATCAGCCCCAGCATTTT	CASSGTGGGNQPQHF
NA	TRBV6-5	TRBJ2-7	TRBD1	TGTGCCAGCAGTCGCCCGACAGGGCTCGAGCAGTACTTC	CASSRPTGLEQYF
NA	TRBV5-1	TRBJ2-1	NA	TGCGCCAGCAGGCCCTCTGGGTACAATGAGCAGTTCTTC	CASRPSGYNEQFF
once	TRBV6-4	TRBJ2-1	NA	TGTGCCAGCAGCCCTGCTAACTTTTACAGTCCGGGGAATGAGCAGTTCTTC	CASSPANFYSPGNEQFF
NA	TRBV7-9	TRBJ2-5	NA	TGTGCCAGCAGCTTGGCAGTCCTCGGGGAGACCCAGTACTTC	CASSLAVLGETQYF
NA	TRBV6-1	TRBJ1-2	TRBD1	TGTGCCAGCAGTGACGGTCCAGGGGGGTATGGCTACACCTTC	CASSDGPGGYGYTF
NA	TRBV11-3	TRBJ1-2	NA	TGTGCCAGCAGCTTCGGCGGAAACTATGGCTACACCTTC	CASSFGGNYGYTF
NA	TRBV7-8	TRBJ2-7	NA	TGTGCCAGCAGCTCCCGATATGCCTACGAGCAGTACTTC	CASSSRYAYEQYF
NA	TRBV5-1	TRBJ2-3	TRBD2	TGCGCCAGCAGCTTGGCTAGCGGGCCCACAGATACGCAGTATTTT	CASSLASGPTDTQYF
NA	TRBV19	TRBJ2-1	TRBD2	TGTGCCAGTAGTGCCTGGACTAGCGATTACAATGAGCAGTTCTTC	CASSAWTSDYNEQFF
once	TRBV28	TRBJ1-1	NA	TGTGCCAGCAGTTCGGGACCAATTGGAGGAACTGAAGCTTTCTTT	CASSSGPIGGTEAFF
once	TRBV19	TRBJ1-2	NA	TGTGCCAGTGCCCGCGACAGCTCTAACTATGGCTACACCTTC	CASARDSSNYGYTF
NA	TRBV30	TRBJ1-1	TRBD1	TGTGCCTGGAACAGGGGAAAGGACACTGAAGCTTTCTTT	CAWNRGKDTEAFF
once	TRBV28	TRBJ1-2	NA	TGTGCCAGCACCGCGGGGGGCTATGGCTACACCTTC	CASTAGGYGYTF
NA	TRBV4-2	TRBJ1-5	NA	TGTGCCAGCAGCCAAGGGACCGTTACGGGTCAGCCCCAGCATTTT	CASSQGTVTGQPQHF
NA	TRBV11-3	TRBJ2-3	TRBD1	TGTGCCAGCAGCTCCACAGGGGCCCCAACCACAGATACGCAGTATTTT	CASSSTGAPTTDTQYF
NA	TRBV11-3	TRBJ2-5	NA	TGTGCCAGCAGCGCCTACAGGGAAGGCGAGACCCAGTACTTC	CASSAYREGETQYF
NA	TRBV14	TRBJ2-5	NA	TGTGCCAGCAGCCAAGCTGGGAGACTAGGCGGACAGACCCAGTACTTC	CASSQAGRLGGQTQYF
NA	TRBV9	TRBJ1-2	NA	TGTGCCAGCAGCCAGACTGGCAGGGACTATGGCTACACCTTC	CASSQTGRDYGYTF